Listed here is a single TCR beta chain. What it binds is unknown. This specimen comes from a study of cytomegalovirus exposure and HLA in healthy donors. Study results and caveats: The authors later linked a missense DCLRE1C variant to TCR beta V- and J-gene trimming. The study listed some 160 cytomegalovirus-associated TCR beta chains. A previous analysis found most TCR beta V segments productive roughly 87% or roughly 30% of the time.

The CDR3 sequence is 15 residues long. CDR1 is SNHLY and CDR2 is FYNNEI in the germline V gene. Trimming removed 6 bases from V and 7 bases from J, with 16 bases in between. PCR amplification relied on 60 Vbeta primers (plus 13 Jbeta primers). Libraries were prepared by immunoSEQ multiplex PCR; TCRdb keeps only in-frame clonotypes and omits some of them. The sample records some 170,000 clones, roughly 80% being singletons. V is TRBV2 and J is TRBJ1-6, with TRBD1 as a possible D gene (6 bases). Input material: PBMCs. This clonotype was obtained from a woman in her twenties or thirties in good health and CMV-seropositive. CDR3 coding DNA: TGTGCCAGCAGGTGGGCGGTGACAGGCAATTCACCCCTCCACTTT. This encodes CASRWAVTGNSPLHF.